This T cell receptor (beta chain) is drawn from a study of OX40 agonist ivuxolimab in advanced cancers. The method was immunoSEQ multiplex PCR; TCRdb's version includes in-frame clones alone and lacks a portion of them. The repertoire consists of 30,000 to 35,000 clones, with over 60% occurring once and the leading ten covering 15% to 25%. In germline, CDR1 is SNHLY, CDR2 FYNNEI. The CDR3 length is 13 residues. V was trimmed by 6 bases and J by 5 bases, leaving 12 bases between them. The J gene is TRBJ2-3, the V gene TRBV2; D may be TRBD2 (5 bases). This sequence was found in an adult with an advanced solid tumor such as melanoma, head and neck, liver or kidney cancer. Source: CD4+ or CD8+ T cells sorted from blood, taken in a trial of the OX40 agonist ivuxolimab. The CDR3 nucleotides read TGTGCCAGCAGCCGTACTAGGCTAGATACGCAGTATTTT. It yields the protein CASSRTRLDTQYF.